The 27 T cell receptor beta chains in this list originate from one sample, sequenced in a study of blood T cell repertoires in COVID-19. The protocol was immunoSEQ multiplex PCR, while the TCRdb copy is restricted to in-frame clones and leaves out a portion. Among approximately 330,000 clones listed, 87% were seen once. The source material was peripheral blood. The receptors originated from a man in his thirties or forties with COVID-19, enrolled during active disease.

The chain combines TRBV6-4 with TRBJ2-2, with D uncertain. CDR3 length: 12 residues. Germline lookup yields CDR1 MRHNA and CDR2 SNTAGT. Between the trimmed V and J ends, which lost 4 bases and 3 bases, there was a span of 3 bases. The CDR3 is CASSAYTGELFF. The CDR3 DNA is TGTGCCAGCAGTGCCTACACCGGGGAGCTGTTTTTT.

This clone was seen repeatedly, ten times or more. This chain connects TRBV11-2 to TRBJ2-1; D might be TRBD1 (6 bases). The CDR3 is 16 residues long. CDR1 is SGHAT, CDR2 FQNNGV, per germline. V was shortened by 5 bases and J by 8 bases, with 22 bases between the two germline ends. The CDR3 DNA is TGTGCCAGCAGCCCCTCCCGGGGACATGGAATGCATGAGCAGTTCTTC. Protein: CASSPSRGHGMHEQFF.

This chain uses TRBV6-6 with TRBJ2-1, with 9 bases matching TRBD1. Trimming took 10 bases from V and 6 from J; bases not matched to a gene: 10. This CDR3 contains 14 residues. Germline CDR1 and CDR2: MNHNY and SVGAGI (reference sequence). In DNA, the CDR3 is TGTGCCACCCTCCCGGGACAGGGTTTCAATGAGCAGTTCTTC. Amino acids: CATLPGQGFNEQFF.

J is TRBJ2-5 and V is TRBV10-3; 10 bases fit TRBD1. CDR3 length: 15 residues. CDR1 and CDR2 (germline): ENHRY, SYGVKD. Losses at the gene ends were 6 bases for V and 2 bases for J; bases not matched to a gene: 6. Here the CDR3 reads CAISRGQGWQETQYF. Written as DNA, the CDR3 is TGTGCCATCAGCCGGGGACAGGGGTGGCAAGAGACCCAGTACTTC.

This chain links TRBV5-1 with TRBJ2-7; no reliable D call. Trimming stripped 4 bases from V and 0 bases from J, with 11 bases between. CDR3 length: 14 amino acids. Germline V gene lookup returns CDR1 SGHRS and CDR2 YFSETQ. CDR3 DNA: TGCGCCAGCAGCCGGGTCTCGGACTCCTACGAGCAGTACTTC. It translates to CASSRVSDSYEQYF.

This clone showed up just once. The chain recombines TRBV25-1 with TRBJ2-2; D is perhaps TRBD2 (6 bases). The CDR3 sequence is 14 residues long. V lost 7 bases and J lost 7, with 16 bases in between. Germline V gives CDR1 MGHDK, CDR2 SYGVNS. CDR3 in DNA: TGTGCCAGCAAGCGCGGGAAGGTGGGCGGGGAGCTGTTTTTT. Amino acids: CASKRGKVGGELFF.

V usage is TRBV4-3 and J usage is TRBJ2-7; D remains ambiguous. This CDR3 has 14 residues. Trimming removed 1 base at V and 0 bases at J, with 7 bases between. Germline V lookup: CDR1 LGHNA, CDR2 YSLEER. The CDR3 loop reads CASSQGFSSYEQYF. In DNA, the CDR3 is TGCGCCAGCAGCCAAGGCTTTAGCTCCTACGAGCAGTACTTC.

The chain joins TRBV21-1 to TRBJ1-6; TRBD1 is the table's D call, not checked against the DNA. TRBV21-1 is a pseudogene. The CDR3 is made up of 15 amino acids. The CDR3 nucleotides are TGTGCCAGCAGCCGGATTCCGGACAGAAATTCACCCCTCCACTTT. As protein: CASSRIPDRNSPLHF.

This clone was detected once. The chain combines TRBV7-9 with TRBJ2-1, with 8 positions matching TRBD2. Germline CDR1 reads SEHNR; CDR2 reads FQNEAQ (reference sequence). CDR3 length equals 15 residues. Trimming removed 5 bases from V and 1 base from J; junction bases left unmatched: 4. The CDR3 region is CASSIGGASYNEQFF. The CDR3 DNA reads as TGTGCCAGCAGCATCGGGGGGGCTTCCTACAATGAGCAGTTCTTC. Full variable domain (missing parts from reference TRBV7-9 and TRBJ2-1): DTGVSQNPRHKITKRGQNVTFRCDPISEHNRLYWYRQTLGQGPEFLTYFQNEAQLEKSRLLSDRFSAERPKGSFSTLEIQRTEQGDSAMYLCASSIGGASYNEQFFGPGTRLTVL.

The chain is built from TRBV28 and TRBJ1-1; 10 bases match TRBD1. This CDR3 spans 13 amino acids. V trimming: 5 bases; J trimming: 8 bases; junction bases outside the gene matches: 5. Germline V gives CDR1 MDHEN, CDR2 SYDVKM. In DNA, the CDR3 is TGTGCCAGCAGTGTCGGGACAGGGGAAGAAGCTTTCTTT. This codes for CASSVGTGEEAFF.

The chain carries TRBV24-1 and TRBJ2-1; D may be TRBD1 (6 bases). CDR1 is KGHDR, CDR2 SFDVKD, per germline. The CDR3 has 16 residues. Deletions cut 5 bases from V and 4 bases from J, with 17 bases between. The CDR3 spells CATSGARGAGYNEQFF. CDR3 nucleotides: TGTGCCACCAGTGGCGCCAGGGGCGCAGGGTACAATGAGCAGTTCTTC.

The chain combines TRBV19 with TRBJ2-7; perhaps TRBD1 as D (6 bases). The CDR3 consists of 14 residues. Germline V gives CDR1 LNHDA, CDR2 SQIVND (reference sequence). The germline V and J ends were trimmed by 2 bases and 2 bases, with 10 bases remaining between them. The CDR3 is CASSIKQGPYEQYF. The CDR3 DNA sequence: TGTGCCAGTAGTATAAAACAGGGACCCTACGAGCAGTACTTC.

CDR3 sequence: CASSSTQGANEQYF. The CDR3 nucleotides read TGTGCCAGCAGCTCCACACAGGGGGCAAACGAGCAGTACTTC. J is TRBJ2-7 and V is TRBV7-3, with 9 bases lining up with TRBD1. CDR1 SGHTA and CDR2 FQGTGA come from the germline V gene. V lost 4 bases and J lost 5; bases outside the gene matches: 6. The length of the CDR3 is 14 residues. Full variable domain (remainder filled in from reference TRBV7-3 and TRBJ2-7): GAGVSQTPSNKVTEKGKYVELRCDPISGHTALYWYRQSLGQGPEFLIYFQGTGAADDSGLPNDRFFAVRPEGSVSTLKIQRTERGDSAVYLCASSSTQGANEQYFGPGTRLTVT.

This clone was recorded a few times. The chain uses TRBV7-2 and TRBJ2-7; D possibly corresponds to TRBD1 (6 bases). With 3 bases removed from V and 2 bases from J, the gap between germline ends came to 20 bases. The CDR3 totals 17 residues. Germline assignment: CDR1 SGHTA and CDR2 FQGNSA. The CDR3 here is CASSFGPAWQGTYEQYF. CDR3 DNA: TGTGCCAGCAGCTTTGGGCCCGCGTGGCAGGGGACCTACGAGCAGTACTTC.

This clone was seen only once. The rearrangement joins TRBV18 to TRBJ1-1; 9 bases line up with TRBD1. Germline V gene lookup returns CDR1 KGHSH and CDR2 LQKENI. The ends lost 2 bases at V and 2 bases at J; junction bases unmatched: 6. CDR3 length: 16 amino acids. The CDR3 DNA is TGTGCCAGCTCACCAGGCGACAGGGGGTTTAACACTGAAGCTTTCTTT. It yields the protein CASSPGDRGFNTEAFF.

The chain combines TRBV24-1 with TRBJ2-3, with 8 bases that match TRBD1. The CDR3 covers 14 residues. CDR1 and CDR2 from the germline V gene are KGHDR and SFDVKD. Trimming at V came to 9 bases and at J to 2 bases, leaving 6 bases not matched to a gene. CDR3 in amino acids: CATGRGQDTDTQYF. The CDR3 nucleotides are TGTGCCACCGGGCGGGGACAGGACACAGATACGCAGTATTTT.

This clone was seen just once. This rearrangement joins TRBV5-4 to TRBJ1-2, with 7 bases fitting TRBD1. The ends lost 3 bases at V and 2 bases at J; junction bases unmatched: 4. Germline CDR1 reads SGHNT; CDR2 reads YYREEE (reference sequence). The CDR3 spans 14 residues. The CDR3 bases are TGTGCCAGCAGCTCGGGACAGAGGAACTATGGCTACACCTTC. Its translation: CASSSGQRNYGYTF. Looking up the rest from reference TRBV5-4 and TRBJ1-2 gives the full variable domain: ETGVTQSPTHLIKTRGQQVTLRCSSQSGHNTVSWYQQALGQGPQFIFQYYREEENGRGNFPPRFSGLQFPNYSSELNVNALELDDSALYLCASSSGQRNYGYTFGSGTRLTVV.

This clone came up a few times. The J gene is TRBJ2-7, the V gene TRBV28; the D gene is possibly TRBD1 (6 bases). Germline CDR1 is MDHEN and CDR2 is SYDVKM. V was cut by 6 bases and J by 6 bases, with 18 bases left in between. This CDR3 contains 14 residues. The CDR3: CASSSINPGVEQYF. CDR3 nucleotide sequence: TGTGCCAGCAGCTCTATCAACCCAGGGGTCGAGCAGTACTTC.

V gene TRBV6-2 or TRBV6-3 combines with J gene TRBJ2-3, with TRBD2 matching 12 bases. The CDR3 spans 17 residues. The ends lost 4 bases at V and 6 bases at J; junction bases unmatched: 11. From germline, CDR1 is MNHEY and CDR2 SVGEGT. The CDR3 nucleotides read TGTGCCAGCAGTTTCGGAGGACTAGCGGGGATGGGGGATACGCAGTATTTT. Translating it yields CASSFGGLAGMGDTQYF.

In this sample, this clone turned up once. This chain joins TRBV12-3 or TRBV12-4 and TRBJ1-2; D call uncertain. The CDR3 runs to 13 residues. V lost 5 bases to trimming and J lost 6 bases, with 13 bases between them. CDR3 DNA: TGTGCCAGCAGTCCCAGCGGGAGCGATGGCTACACCTTC. Translation gives CASSPSGSDGYTF.

Remarks on this clone: Other DNA sequences in this sample translate to the same CDR3. This chain connects TRBV7-3 to TRBJ1-1, with D unresolved. V gave up 5 bases and J gave up 0 bases, with 7 bases separating them. Germline CDR1 and CDR2: SGHTA and FQGTGA. The length of the CDR3 is 13 residues. CDR3 sequence reads: CASSPQMNTEAFF. The CDR3 bases are TGTGCCAGCAGCCCACAAATGAACACTGAAGCTTTCTTT.

The chain joins TRBV10-3 to TRBJ2-7; the match to TRBD1 covers 9 bases. Germline CDR1 reads ENHRY; CDR2 reads SYGVKD. The CDR3 runs 13 residues. V was clipped by 4 bases and J by 3 bases; unmatched bases: 1. The CDR3 spells CAISGDRDYEQYF. In DNA form, the CDR3 reads TGTGCCATCAGTGGGGACAGGGACTACGAGCAGTACTTC.

Concerning this clone itself: Distinct nucleotide sequences in the sample also encode this CDR3. The chain has TRBV18 and TRBJ1-2; 8 nucleotides line up with TRBD1. The CDR3 totals 13 residues. Germline values: CDR1 KGHSH, CDR2 LQKENI. The junction had 5 bases not matched to a gene; V was cut back by 3 bases and J by 8 bases. The CDR3 protein is CASSPQGAEGYTF. The CDR3, as DNA: TGTGCCAGCTCACCGCAGGGGGCAGAAGGCTACACCTTC.

The chain uses TRBV6-5 and TRBJ2-7, with D possibly being TRBD2 (5 bases). Trimming stripped 6 bases from V and 4 bases from J, with 19 bases between. Germline V gene sequence: CDR1 MNHEY, CDR2 SVGAGI. CDR3 length: 15 residues. The CDR3 coding sequence is TGTGCCAGCAGACCCTACGAGGGTGAACCTTACGAGCAGTACTTC. It specifies CASRPYEGEPYEQYF.

This chain uses TRBV2 with TRBJ2-1, with 12 positions matching TRBD1. This CDR3 has 14 residues. CDR1 is SNHLY and CDR2 is FYNNEI in the germline V gene. J lost 7 bases, V lost 7 bases, and 5 bases had no gene match. As DNA, the CDR3 is TGTGCCAGCAACCGGGACAGGGGGCCAAATGAGCAGTTCTTC. This translates into CASNRDRGPNEQFF. The whole variable domain, filled in from reference TRBV2 and TRBJ2-1, reads EPEVTQTPSHQVTQMGQEVILRCVPISNHLYFYWYRQILGQKVEFLVSFYNNEISEKSEIFDDQFSVERPDGSNFTLKIRSTKLEDSAMYFCASNRDRGPNEQFFGPGTRLTVL.

V usage is TRBV28 and J usage is TRBJ2-5; 10 nucleotides line up with TRBD2. V lost 3 bases and J lost 1; bases outside the gene matches: 11. Germline V gene sequence: CDR1 MDHEN, CDR2 SYDVKM. The CDR3 covers 18 residues. The CDR3 is CASSFLLAGEFGQETQYF. The CDR3 region has the DNA TGTGCCAGCAGTTTTCTGCTAGCGGGAGAGTTCGGCCAAGAGACCCAGTACTTC.

The sample holds one count of this clone. The rearrangement uses TRBV5-6 and TRBJ1-2; a weak D match, TRBD1 (6 bases). V lost 4 bases and J 0 bases, leaving 16 bases between the germline ends. Germline CDR1 reads SGHDT; CDR2 reads YYEEEE. CDR3 length: 16 amino acids. The CDR3 spells CASSPRWTDANYGYTF. The CDR3 DNA is TGTGCCAGCAGCCCGCGGTGGACAGACGCTAACTATGGCTACACCTTC. The full variable domain, its missing parts supplied by reference TRBV5-6 and TRBJ1-2, is DAGVTQSPTHLIKTRGQQVTLRCSPKSGHDTVSWYQQALGQGPQFIFQYYEEEERQRGNFPDRFSGHQFPNYSSELNVNALLLGDSALYLCASSPRWTDANYGYTFGSGTRLTVV.